Each of the 22 T cell receptor beta chains below was sequenced from the same sample in a study of regulatory T cells in long-lasting Graves disease. Arm-PCR of CDR3 regions with iRepertoire HTBI primers generated TCR beta libraries. Using its own MiXCR run on the multiplex PCR reads, TCRdb lists one record per CDR3 protein. The sample gives 430,000 or so distinct CDR3 sequences, 20% to 25% of which show up once; 14% is in the top ten. Time point here: persistent/refractory GD, antithyroid drugs over 5 years with positive TRAb. Isolated PBMC RNA provided the starting material for the TCR library. The starting material was peripheral blood mononuclear cells (PBMCs), obtained when the disease was refractory, from a patient treated with antithyroid drugs. These receptors were collected from a female donor with Graves disease.

This clonotype was seen many times. The gene calls are TRBV27 and TRBJ2-7; possibly TRBD1 or TRBD2 for D (5 bases each). CDR3 length equals 13 residues. Germline CDR1 is MNHEY and CDR2 is SMNVEV (reference sequence). Trimming shortened V by 3 bases and J by 4 bases, and 10 bases separated the two germline ends. The CDR3 DNA reads as TGTGCCAGCAGTTTTCGGGACGGGTACGAGCAGTACTTC. Translation: CASSFRDGYEQYF.

With respect to this clonotype: A much larger clone sits a single nucleotide away, making a read error possible. The chain joins TRBV29-1 to TRBJ2-5; D may match TRBD1 or TRBD2 (6 bases each). Germline CDR1 and CDR2: SQVTM and ANQGSEA. CDR3 length equals 14 residues. Trimming removed 0 bases at V and 2 bases at J, with 10 bases between. DNA of the CDR3: TGCAGCGTTGAAGACATAGGGGGGCAAGAGACCCAGTACTTC. It translates to CSVEDIGGQETQYF.

The table lists this clonotype with many counts. This rearrangement joins TRBV2 to TRBJ1-2; 7 bases are a match to TRBD1. J was trimmed by 8 bases and V by 6 bases; bases with no gene match: 9. The germline V gene has CDR1 SNHLY and CDR2 FYNNEI. CDR3 size: 13 residues. This chain's CDR3 is CASRPADREGYTF. CDR3 nucleotide sequence: TGTGCCAGCAGACCCGCCGACAGGGAAGGCTACACCTTC.

In its sample, this clonotype was seen once. The chain recombines TRBV27 with TRBJ2-7, with a tentative D call TRBD2 (5 bases). This CDR3 is built from 15 residues. Germline lookup yields CDR1 MNHEY and CDR2 SMNVEV (reference sequence). The V end was cut by 3 bases, the J end by 0 bases, with 12 bases between. The CDR3 spells CASSFNGVSSYEQYF. CDR3 nucleotide sequence: TGTGCCAGCAGTTTTAACGGGGTCAGCTCCTACGAGCAGTACTTC.

This clonotype was counted between two and nine times. V usage is TRBV20-1 and J usage is TRBJ2-1; D is unclear. V was shortened by 2 bases and J by 8 bases, with 13 bases between the two germline ends. Germline V gene data show CDR1 as DFQATT and CDR2 as SNEGSKA (reference sequence). The CDR3 contains 13 residues. The CDR3 spells CSARRGVGYEQFF. CDR3 coding DNA: TGCAGTGCTAGACGAGGCGTGGGCTATGAGCAGTTCTTC.

This clonotype was observed a few times. The rearrangement uses TRBV29-1 and TRBJ2-7, with a possible D match to TRBD2 (5 bases). The V end lost 4 bases, the J end lost 6 bases, and 16 bases lay between the germline ends. The germline V gene has CDR1 SQVTM and CDR2 ANQGSEA. The CDR3 length is 13 residues. The CDR3 coding sequence is TGCAGCGTTGTTGGGGAGAACTTTGGCGAGCAGTACTTC. This sequence encodes CSVVGENFGEQYF.

The sample holds many counts of this clonotype. The gene calls are TRBV28 and TRBJ1-4; no clear D gene. Trimming took off 7 bases at V and 6 bases at J, with 12 bases between the two ends. CDR1 is MDHEN and CDR2 is SYDVKM in the germline V gene. The length of the CDR3 is 13 residues. CDR3 protein: CASTSQNYEKLFF. The CDR3, as DNA: TGTGCCAGCACTTCGCAGAACTATGAAAAACTGTTTTTT.

The table lists this clonotype with many counts. The chain carries TRBV11-2 and TRBJ2-5; 7 positions agree with TRBD2. This CDR3 region has 15 residues. After removal of 5 bases from V and 5 bases from J, the junction contained 11 bases not matched to a gene. CDR1 SGHAT and CDR2 FQNNGV come from the germline V gene. The CDR3 nucleotides are TGTGCCAGCAGCCGCCGGGAGGTCGGTTCGGAGACCCAGTACTTC. This codes for CASSRREVGSETQYF.

The sample holds one count of this clonotype. Likely a read error: the CDR3 ends without its conserved phenylalanine or tryptophan. This chain links TRBV12-3 or TRBV12-4 with TRBJ1-1; perhaps TRBD1 as D (6 bases). The CDR3 has 13 amino acids. V shed 6 bases and J shed 0 bases, with 8 bases lying between them. The CDR3 coding sequence is TGTGCCAGCAGCAGGACAGTGAACACTGAAGCTTTCCTT. This codes for CASSRTVNTEAFL.

This clonotype turned up a few times. The chain uses TRBV18 and TRBJ1-1; D is unresolved. The CDR3 sequence is 14 residues long. V was cut by 8 bases and J by 1 base, with 14 bases left in between. CDR1 is KGHSH, CDR2 LQKENI, per germline. CDR3 in amino acids: CASSPPRGNTEAFF. DNA of the CDR3: TGTGCCAGCAGTCCCCCTCGGGGGAACACTGAAGCTTTCTTT.

In this sample, this clonotype turned up a few times. The chain carries TRBV30 and TRBJ1-3; D ambiguous. Germline-derived CDR1 and CDR2 are GTSNPN and SVGIG (reference sequence). Between the trimmed V and J ends, which lost 2 bases and 1 base, there was a span of 12 bases. The CDR3 spans 15 residues. CDR3 loop: CAWSYQRYSGNTIYF. The CDR3 nucleotides read TGTGCCTGGAGTTATCAACGGTATTCTGGAAACACCATATATTTT.

The rearrangement joins TRBV7-7 to TRBJ2-1; the D gene could be TRBD1 or TRBD2 (7 bases each). With 4 bases removed from V and 9 bases from J, the gap between germline ends came to 28 bases. Germline CDR1 is SSHAT and CDR2 is FNYEAQ (reference sequence). The CDR3 extends over 18 amino acids. The CDR3 protein is CASSSGGGGARIGPEQFF. CDR3 DNA sequence: TGTGCCAGCAGCTCCGGGGGAGGGGGCGCCCGGATTGGACCTGAGCAGTTCTTC.

The table lists this clonotype with many counts. V is TRBV6-2 or TRBV6-3 and J is TRBJ2-7; 7 bases map to TRBD1. The V and J ends lost 7 bases and 3 bases, in that order; junction bases with no gene match: 3. The CDR3 has 12 residues. Per germline, CDR1 MNHEY and CDR2 SVGEGT. This chain's CDR3 is CASTGTVYEQYF. The CDR3 DNA reads as TGTGCCAGCACAGGGACAGTCTACGAGCAGTACTTC.

V is TRBV6-2 or TRBV6-3 and J is TRBJ1-5; D not certain. CDR3 size: 11 residues. V was shortened by 2 bases and J by 9 bases, with 5 bases between the two germline ends. The V gene's germline CDR1 is MNHEY and CDR2 SVGEGT. CDR3 region: CASSYPGPQHF. For the CDR3, the DNA is TGTGCCAGCAGTTACCCCGGGCCCCAGCATTTT.

The rearrangement joins TRBV20-1 to TRBJ2-2; D might be TRBD2 (5 bases). CDR3 size: 14 residues. V lost 6 bases and J 4 bases, leaving 15 bases between the germline ends. Per the germline V gene, CDR1 is DFQATT and CDR2 is SNEGSKA (reference sequence). The CDR3 here is CSASGKSLTGELFF. The CDR3 DNA reads as TGCAGTGCCTCGGGGAAATCGCTCACCGGGGAGCTGTTTTTT.

This clonotype has ten or more counts. The rearrangement joins TRBV28 to TRBJ1-1; TRBD1 matches 7 bases. V shed 1 base, J shed 9 bases, and the junction held 11 bases outside the gene matches. The CDR3 spans 15 residues. Looked up from germline, CDR1 is MDHEN and CDR2 is SYDVKM. The CDR3 DNA reads as TGTGCCAGCAGTTTATTCGGGACAGCCGGACGGAAAGCTTTCTTT. Its protein is CASSLFGTAGRKAFF. The full variable domain, in which reference TRBV28 and TRBJ1-1 provide the parts outside the CDR3, is DVKVTQSSRYLVKRTGEKVFLECVQDMDHENMFWYRQDPGLGLRLIYFSYDVKMKEKGDIPEGYSVSREKKERFSLILESASTNQTSMYLCASSLFGTAGRKAFFGQGTRLTVV.

This clonotype was observed at least ten times. The rearrangement links TRBV20-1 to TRBJ2-7; 8 bases line up with TRBD1. V was clipped by 6 bases and J by 7 bases; unmatched bases: 14. Per germline, CDR1 DFQATT and CDR2 SNEGSKA (reference sequence). CDR3 length: 14 residues. The chain's CDR3 is CSAQGQVGVGEQYF. In DNA form, the CDR3 reads TGCAGTGCCCAGGGACAGGTGGGCGTGGGAGAGCAGTACTTC.

This clonotype was observed many times. The gene calls are TRBV5-1 and TRBJ2-7, with 8 bases identical to TRBD1. Unmatched junction bases numbered 10, after V lost 2 bases and J lost 3 bases. Germline CDR1 reads SGHRS; CDR2 reads YFSETQ. The CDR3 consists of 16 residues. In DNA form, the CDR3 reads TGCGCCAGCAGCTTAATTGGCACCGGACAGGGCTACGAGCAGTACTTC. The encoded protein is CASSLIGTGQGYEQYF.

This clonotype has just a few counts. The chain is built from TRBV12-3 or TRBV12-4 and TRBJ2-6; 8 bases align to TRBD1. With 2 bases clipped from V and 0 bases from J, the junction kept 6 bases outside the gene matches. The CDR3 totals 18 residues. The CDR3 here is CASSLTGQVSSGANVLTF. DNA for the CDR3: TGTGCCAGCAGTTTAACGGGACAGGTCTCCTCTGGGGCCAACGTCCTGACTTTC.

This sequence joins TRBV20-1 and TRBJ1-2, with D possibly TRBD1 on 5 matching bases. The CDR3 extends over 13 amino acids. With 5 bases removed from V and 4 bases from J, the gap between germline ends came to 14 bases. The germline gives CDR1 DFQATT, CDR2 SNEGSKA (reference sequence). For the CDR3, the DNA is TGCAGTGCTTCGGTCAGGGATCTCTATGGCTACACCTTC. Its protein product is CSASVRDLYGYTF.

This clonotype showed up many times. The chain couples TRBV12-3 or TRBV12-4 to TRBJ2-7, with unresolved D. Trimming removed 3 bases at V and 2 bases at J, with 14 bases between. There are 15 residues in the CDR3. The CDR3 DNA is TGTGCCAGCAGTTTTTCGGCCAGGTCCCCCTACGAGCAGTACTTC. It codes for CASSFSARSPYEQYF.

This clonotype was picked up many times. The chain uses TRBV28 and TRBJ1-2; D is uncertain. The CDR3 has 15 amino acids. V was clipped by 2 bases and J by 4 bases, with 14 bases between them. From germline, CDR1 is MDHEN and CDR2 SYDVKM. CDR3 loop: CASSLVWRQSYGYTF. The DNA of the CDR3 is TGTGCCAGCAGTTTAGTATGGAGGCAGTCCTATGGCTACACCTTC.